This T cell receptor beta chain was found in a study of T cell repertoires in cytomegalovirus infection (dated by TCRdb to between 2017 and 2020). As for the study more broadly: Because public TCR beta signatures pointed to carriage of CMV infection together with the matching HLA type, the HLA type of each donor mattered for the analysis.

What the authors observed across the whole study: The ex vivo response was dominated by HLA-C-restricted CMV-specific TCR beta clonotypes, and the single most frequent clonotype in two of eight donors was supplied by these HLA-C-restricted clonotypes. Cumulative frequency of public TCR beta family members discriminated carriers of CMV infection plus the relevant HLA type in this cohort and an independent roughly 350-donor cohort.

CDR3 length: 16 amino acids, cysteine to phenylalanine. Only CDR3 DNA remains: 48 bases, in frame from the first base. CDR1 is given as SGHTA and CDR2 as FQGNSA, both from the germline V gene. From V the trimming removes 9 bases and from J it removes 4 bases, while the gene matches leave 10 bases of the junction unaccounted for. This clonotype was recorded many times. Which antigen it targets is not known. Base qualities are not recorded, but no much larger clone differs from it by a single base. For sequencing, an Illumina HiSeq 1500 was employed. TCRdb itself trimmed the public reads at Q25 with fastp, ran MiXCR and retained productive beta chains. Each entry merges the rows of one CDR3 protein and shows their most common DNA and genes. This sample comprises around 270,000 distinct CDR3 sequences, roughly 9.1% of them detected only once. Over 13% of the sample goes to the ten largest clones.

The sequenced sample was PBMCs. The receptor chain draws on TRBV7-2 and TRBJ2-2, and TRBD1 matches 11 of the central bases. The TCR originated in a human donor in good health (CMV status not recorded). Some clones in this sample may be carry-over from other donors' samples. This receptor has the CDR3 CASTGQGAISTGELFF. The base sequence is TGTGCCAGTACAGGACAGGGGGCAATCAGCACCGGGGAGCTGTTTTTT.